These T cell receptor beta chains were read from a single sample in a study of blood T cell repertoires in COVID-19. The assay was immunoSEQ multiplex PCR, and TCRdb's table has in-frame clones only and misses some. Here the sample spans around 200,000 clones, approximately 90% being singletons. The sample taken for sequencing was peripheral blood. Source of these receptors: a man older than 75 with acute or convalescent COVID-19. Both conserved end residues are part of each CDR3. The D gene is left open where the match is weak. Size is omitted from some rows. Given values are once, few, many or a class for expanded clones.

V gene	D gene	J gene	clone size	CDR3 DNA	CDR3 protein
TRBV18	.	TRBJ1-1	.	TGTGCCAGCTCACCACCTCCGTTCACTGAAGCTTTCTTT	CASSPPPFTEAFF
TRBV5-1	.	TRBJ2-3	.	TGCGCCAGCAGCTCGAACCGGGACAACACAGATACGCAGTATTTT	CASSSNRDNTDTQYF
TRBV7-8	.	TRBJ2-3	once	TGTGCCAGCAGCTTTGAGACTCCAAGCACAGATACGCAGTATTTT	CASSFETPSTDTQYF
TRBV4-1	.	TRBJ1-4	.	TGCGCCAGCAGCCAAGCCGCCAAGGGAGATGAAAAACTGTTTTTT	CASSQAAKGDEKLFF
TRBV29-1	.	TRBJ2-7	few	TGCAGCGTTGAAGTGGGCAGGCCCTACGAGCAGTACTTC	CSVEVGRPYEQYF
TRBV12-3/TRBV12-4	.	TRBJ1-1	.	TGTGCCAGCAGCAAAACAGGGAACACTGAAGCTTTCTTT	CASSKTGNTEAFF
TRBV5-4	.	TRBJ2-4	.	TGTGCCAGCAGCTTGTATAAAAACATTCAGTACTTC	CASSLYKNIQYF
TRBV5-6	.	TRBJ2-1	few	TGTGCCAGCAGCCCCAGTTACCGTAGGGGGTACTCCTACAATGAGCAGTTCTTC	CASSPSYRRGYSYNEQFF
TRBV29-1	TRBD2	TRBJ2-7	.	TGCAGCGTTGGTCTAGCGGGAGGGGGCTACGAGCAGTACTTC	CSVGLAGGGYEQYF
TRBV5-1	.	TRBJ2-7	.	TGCGCCAGCAGCTTGGGGCTTAACTACGAGCAGTACTTC	CASSLGLNYEQYF
TRBV28	.	TRBJ2-5	.	TGTGCCAGCACCCTAGGTGAGACCCAGTACTTC	CASTLGETQYF
TRBV4-2	TRBD1	TRBJ2-7	.	TGTGCCAGCAGCCCCCGGGACAGGGTCGCTCTCGACGAGCAGTACTTC	CASSPRDRVALDEQYF
TRBV28	TRBD1	TRBJ1-1	.	TGTGCCAGCAGTTTTCAGCGACAGGGCAGCACTGAAGCTTTCTTT	CASSFQRQGSTEAFF
TRBV2	.	TRBJ2-5	.	TGTGCCAGCGACAGGGTACTAGCGGCGCCTCAAGAGACCCAGTACTTC	CASDRVLAAPQETQYF
TRBV5-1	.	TRBJ1-4	.	TGCGCCAGCAGCTTTGGCAAGGGAGCAACTAATGAAAAACTGTTTTTT	CASSFGKGATNEKLFF
TRBV19	TRBD1	TRBJ1-2	.	TGTGCCAGTAGTCTGCCGACAGGGAGGAATGGCTACACCTTC	CASSLPTGRNGYTF
TRBV2	TRBD1	TRBJ2-5	.	TGTGCCAGCAGCCGAGGGGGACAGGAGGAGACCCAGTACTTC	CASSRGGQEETQYF
TRBV18	.	TRBJ1-1	.	TGTGCCAGCTCACCTGGGACAACCAACACTGAAGCTTTCTTT	CASSPGTTNTEAFF
TRBV2	TRBD1	TRBJ1-5	once	TGTGCCAGCAGGAGCGACAGGGGCCCCTCGCCCCAGCATTTT	CASRSDRGPSPQHF
TRBV9	TRBD2	TRBJ2-1	.	TGTGCCAGCAGCGCCCTAGCGGGAGGGCCGGGGAATGAGCAGTTCTTC	CASSALAGGPGNEQFF
TRBV5-1	TRBD1	TRBJ1-1	.	TGCGCCAGCAAGATGGGACAGGCGAACACTGAAGCTTTCTTT	CASKMGQANTEAFF
TRBV28	TRBD1	TRBJ1-2	.	TGTGCCAGCAGTCCCTGGGACAGGGCTTATGGCTACACCTTC	CASSPWDRAYGYTF
TRBV5-1	.	TRBJ2-7	.	TGCGCCAGCAGCCCGAGGACTTTTCCCTACGAGCAGTACTTC	CASSPRTFPYEQYF
TRBV5-1	.	TRBJ2-2	few	TGCGCCAGCAGCTTGACAAACACCGGGGAGCTGTTTTTT	CASSLTNTGELFF
TRBV27	.	TRBJ2-7	.	TGTGCCAGCAGTCCTAAAGACAACCCCAGGGATTGGGACTACGAGCAGTACTTC	CASSPKDNPRDWDYEQYF
TRBV11-3	TRBD2	TRBJ2-2	once	TGTGCCAGTAGCAATAGCGGGGGAAACACCGGGGAGCTGTTTTTT	CASSNSGGNTGELFF
TRBV10-1	TRBD2	TRBJ2-2	few	TGCGCCAGCAGTGAGGGGACTAGCGGGATACGGGGCGGGGAGCTGTTTTTT	CASSEGTSGIRGGELFF
TRBV30	.	TRBJ1-5	few	TGTGCCTGGAGTTACGGAGCGAGCAATCAGCCCCAGCATTTT	CAWSYGASNQPQHF
TRBV2	.	TRBJ1-4	.	TGTGCCAGCAGTTCAACAGGGTACAGGGATGAAAAACTGTTTTTT	CASSSTGYRDEKLFF
TRBV7-2	TRBD1	TRBJ2-7	once	TGTGCCAGCAGCTTAGGGACAGGGTTGTACGAGCAGTACTTC	CASSLGTGLYEQYF
TRBV7-3	.	TRBJ2-3	.	TGTGCCAGCAGCTTAATAGCGACAGATACGCAGTATTTT	CASSLIATDTQYF
TRBV12-3/TRBV12-4	.	TRBJ1-5	.	TGTGCCACCGCCGGGGGGCTTCATCAGCCCCAGCATTTT	CATAGGLHQPQHF
TRBV5-4	TRBD2	TRBJ2-5	.	TGTGCCAGCAGCGCCACTAGCGAAGAGACCCAGTACTTC	CASSATSEETQYF
TRBV30	.	TRBJ2-7	.	TGTGCCTGGAGGGGCCCAAATTCCTACGAGCAGTACTTC	CAWRGPNSYEQYF
TRBV27	.	TRBJ2-3	.	TGTGCCAGCAGTTCGTCCAGGAACACAGATACGCAGTATTTT	CASSSSRNTDTQYF
TRBV12-3/TRBV12-4	.	TRBJ1-5	few	TGTGCCAGCAGTTACCAGGGCCTTCAGCCCCAGCATTTT	CASSYQGLQPQHF
TRBV7-9	.	TRBJ2-1	.	TGTGCCAGCAGCGCCTTTACTAGGGGGAATGAGCAGTTCTTC	CASSAFTRGNEQFF
TRBV7-8	.	TRBJ1-5	.	TGTGCCAGCAGCGCCCGACGGGGAGAGCCCCAGCATTTT	CASSARRGEPQHF
TRBV5-4	TRBD2	TRBJ2-3	.	TGTGCCAGCAGCCGGACTAGCGGGCCTGGCGATACGCAGTATTTT	CASSRTSGPGDTQYF
TRBV5-1	TRBD1	TRBJ2-7	.	TGCGCCAGCAGCTTGGAGGGACAGGGGACCCACGAGCAGTACTTC	CASSLEGQGTHEQYF
TRBV3-1/TRBV3-2	.	TRBJ1-6	.	TGTGCCAGCGTCCGCCCGAGGTCCTATAATTCACCCCTCCACTTT	CASVRPRSYNSPLHF
TRBV5-1	.	TRBJ1-2	.	TGCGCCAGCAGCCCCTACCGAGGAGGAACAGATGGCTACACCTTC	CASSPYRGGTDGYTF
TRBV24-1	TRBD1	TRBJ2-2	.	TGTGCCACCAGTCTAGGGGGACAGCCGAACACCGGGGAGCTGTTTTTT	CATSLGGQPNTGELFF
TRBV7-9	.	TRBJ1-2	.	TGTGCCAGCAGCTTCGTTGGATCGGACGGAGGCCTTCAAGGAGGCTACACCTTC	CASSFVGSDGGLQGGYTF
TRBV28	.	TRBJ1-4	.	TGTGCCAGCAGCCAGCCTACGACAGGATCAAGGGAAAAACTGTTTTTT	CASSQPTTGSREKLFF
TRBV30	.	TRBJ1-1	.	TGTGCCTGGAGTCCGGGCAGGGGAAAGACTGAAGCTTTCTTT	CAWSPGRGKTEAFF
TRBV5-1	.	TRBJ2-5	.	TGCGCCAGCAGCCCGTCCGGGACTCAAGAGACCCAGTACTTC	CASSPSGTQETQYF
TRBV29-1	TRBD1	TRBJ1-4	few	TGCAGCGCCGGCGGGACAGGGGTGGAAAAACTGTTTTTT	CSAGGTGVEKLFF
TRBV29-1	TRBD1	TRBJ2-2	.	TGCAGCGCAGAAGGGACAGGATGGTCCGGGGAGCTGTTTTTT	CSAEGTGWSGELFF
TRBV4-3	.	TRBJ1-2	.	TGCGCCAGCAGCCAAGATGTGGGGGCTGGAGGCTACACCTTC	CASSQDVGAGGYTF
TRBV6-6	TRBD1	TRBJ1-1	.	TGTGCCAGCGGGGGACAGGGGCTATCTGAAGCTTTCTTT	CASGGQGLSEAFF